This T cell receptor (beta chain) is drawn from a study of blood T cell repertoires in COVID-19 (dated by TCRdb to about 2020). The study in broad terms: Samples covering the acute and convalescent phases of COVID-19 were provided by collaborators in the United States, Italy and Spain. The material from the prospective study consisted of cDNA or gDNA derived from T cells, B-cell-depleted T cells, or PBMCs. Deeply sampled blood TCRbeta repertoires from subjects exposed to, actively infected with, or recovered from COVID-19 were included in the dataset. The repertoires were made available in a free public database intended to serve as a resource for research on the immune response to SARS-CoV-2. Samples were obtained from the ongoing ImmuneRACE study (first 160 participants) and from about 1,300 subjects provided by 6 global collaborators. Sample metadata almost always included a de-identified subject ID, COVID-19 status, age in years and sex. Where HLA class I and class II types were available, the types were taken from metadata supplied by the sample provider, not from assay-based typing.

Comment on this clone: The antigen this receptor binds is unknown. Base quality data are lacking; no much larger clone is found one base away.

Whole blood was collected in K2EDTA tubes by collaborating institutions according to the institutions' own protocols. For TCRbeta analysis, collaborators shipped samples in one of three forms: frozen whole blood, isolated PBMCs, or DNA extracted from either of those sample types. TCRbeta CDR3 regions were amplified from genomic DNA using the immunoSEQ Assay, a bias-controlled multiplex PCR. Processing in the source paper ran as follows. The number of nucleated cells in each sample was estimated by amplification of reference gene primers within the assay. To quantify the absolute abundance of each unique TCRbeta CDR3 rearrangement, sequence reads were collapsed and filtered. For each sample, productive Simpson clonality was calculated by taking the square root of Simpson's diversity index across productive rearrangements. The clones in this table, taken by TCRdb from immuneACCESS, are in-frame only. Not every clone is retained; where verified, under half of the shortfall comes from an unresolved V gene, and the cause of the rest is unknown. The DNA was the basis for D and trimming; V, J and clone size are from that table. The sample includes 150,000 to 200,000 clones, with about 88% observed a single time. Under 30% of the sample goes to the ten largest clones.

Findings and caveats that apply to the study as a whole: Clinical and demographic metadata were provided uncurated, with the amount varying by source and participant.

The germline V gene gives CDR1 as SGHTA and CDR2 as FQGTGA. Counted from cysteine to phenylalanine, this CDR3 has 15 amino acids. Just the 45-base CDR3 DNA is kept, in frame starting at base 1. V gives up 2 bases and J gives up 4 bases, and the segment between their germline ends measures 12 bases. The V gene is TRBV7-3 and the J gene is TRBJ2-1; TRBD2 might be the D gene, on 6 matching bases. The material sequenced was peripheral blood. This clonotype was sampled from a man between 60 and 70 years old with acute or convalescent COVID-19. The DNA sequence follows: TGTGCCAGCAGCTTATCGTCTAGCGATTACAATGAGCAGTTCTTC. Its translation is CASSLSSSDYNEQFF.